The TCR beta chain described here comes from a study of T cell repertoires in cytomegalovirus infection. Overall study context: It was recently identified HLA-C-restricted and well-studied HLA-B-restricted CMV epitopes that the study used. From public TCR beta signatures came an indication of both CMV infection and matching HLA type. General study findings and limits: Ex vivo responses were dominated by HLA-C-restricted CMV-specific TCR beta clonotypes.

TCRdb redid the calling of the reads with MiXCR, one entry per CDR3 protein. The data show a few hundred thousand distinct CDR3 sequences, roughly 46% seen once. On this clonotype itself: Its antigen remains unidentified.

Between the trimmed V and J ends, which lost 3 bases and 3 bases, there was a span of 9 bases. There are 14 residues in the CDR3. The clonotype comes from a human donor in good health (CMV status not recorded). Some clones in this sample may be carry-over from other donors' samples. Material: cultured PBMCs, obtained from culture after CMV antigen stimulation. The rearrangement joins TRBV12-3 or TRBV12-4 to TRBJ1-5; D gene uncertain. This CDR3 is CASSFVDHNQPQHF. The CDR3 DNA is TGTGCCAGCAGTTTCGTGGACCACAATCAGCCCCAGCATTTT.